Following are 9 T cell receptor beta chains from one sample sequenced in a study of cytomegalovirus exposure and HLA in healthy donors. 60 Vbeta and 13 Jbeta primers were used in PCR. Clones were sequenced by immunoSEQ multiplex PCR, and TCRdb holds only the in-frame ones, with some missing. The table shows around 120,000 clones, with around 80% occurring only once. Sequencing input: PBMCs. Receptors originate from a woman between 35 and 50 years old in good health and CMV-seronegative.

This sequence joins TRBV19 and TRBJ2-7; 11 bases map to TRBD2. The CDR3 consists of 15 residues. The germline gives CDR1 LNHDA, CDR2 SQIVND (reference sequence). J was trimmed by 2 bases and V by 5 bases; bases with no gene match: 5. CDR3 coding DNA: TGTGCCAGTAGTGAACGACTAGCGGGGCCCTACGAGCAGTACTTC. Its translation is CASSERLAGPYEQYF.

The CDR3, as DNA: TGTGCCAGCAGCCGGTCTGGGCAGACCTTACTTGCCAATCAGCCCCAGCATTTT. Translated, it gives CASSRSGQTLLANQPQHF. This rearrangement joins TRBV27 to TRBJ1-5; D unclear. CDR3 length: 18 amino acids. V was shortened by 6 bases and J by 3 bases, with 24 bases between the two germline ends. In germline, CDR1 is MNHEY, CDR2 SMNVEV (reference sequence).

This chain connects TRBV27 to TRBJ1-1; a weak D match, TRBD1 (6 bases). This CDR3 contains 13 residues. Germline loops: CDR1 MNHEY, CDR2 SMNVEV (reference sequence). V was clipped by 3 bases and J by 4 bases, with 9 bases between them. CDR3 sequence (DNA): TGTGCCAGCAGTTTTTCAGGGGCCACTGAAGCTTTCTTT. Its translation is CASSFSGATEAFF.

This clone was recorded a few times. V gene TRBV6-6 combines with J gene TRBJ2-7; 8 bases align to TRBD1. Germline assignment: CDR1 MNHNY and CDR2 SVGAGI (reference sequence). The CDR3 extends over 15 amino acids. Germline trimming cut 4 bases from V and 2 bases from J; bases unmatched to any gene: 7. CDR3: CASSSAGTGPYEQYF. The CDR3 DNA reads TGTGCCAGCAGTTCCGCCGGGACAGGCCCCTACGAGCAGTACTTC.

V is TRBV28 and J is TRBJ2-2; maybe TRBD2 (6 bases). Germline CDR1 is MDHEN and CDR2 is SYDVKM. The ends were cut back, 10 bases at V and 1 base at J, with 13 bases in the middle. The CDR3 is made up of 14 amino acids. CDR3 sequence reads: CATLTRRNTGELFF. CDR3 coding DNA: TGTGCCACCTTGACTAGAAGGAACACCGGGGAGCTGTTTTTT.

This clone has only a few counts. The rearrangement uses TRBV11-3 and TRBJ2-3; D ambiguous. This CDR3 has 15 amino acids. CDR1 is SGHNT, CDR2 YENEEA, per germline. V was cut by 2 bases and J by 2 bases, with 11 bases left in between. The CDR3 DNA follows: TGTGCCAGCAGCTTAAATACACGCACCACAGATACGCAGTATTTT. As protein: CASSLNTRTTDTQYF.

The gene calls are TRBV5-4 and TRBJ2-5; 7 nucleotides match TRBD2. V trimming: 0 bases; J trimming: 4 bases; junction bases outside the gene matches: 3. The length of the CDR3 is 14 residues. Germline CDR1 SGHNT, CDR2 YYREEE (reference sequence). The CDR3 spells CASSLEGRGETQYF. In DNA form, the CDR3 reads TGTGCCAGCAGCTTGGAGGGGAGGGGAGAGACCCAGTACTTC.

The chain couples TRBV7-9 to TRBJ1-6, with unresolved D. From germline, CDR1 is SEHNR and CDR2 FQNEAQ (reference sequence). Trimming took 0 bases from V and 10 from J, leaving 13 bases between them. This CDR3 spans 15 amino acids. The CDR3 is CASSLAGQAGSPLHF. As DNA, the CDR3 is TGTGCCAGCAGCTTAGCTGGGCAGGCAGGCTCACCCCTCCACTTT.

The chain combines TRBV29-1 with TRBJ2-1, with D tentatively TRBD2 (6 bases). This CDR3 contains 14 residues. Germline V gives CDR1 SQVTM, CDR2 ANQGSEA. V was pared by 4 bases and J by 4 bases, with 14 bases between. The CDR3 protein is CSVVGGTAYNEQFF. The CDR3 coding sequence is TGCAGCGTTGTTGGGGGGACGGCGTACAATGAGCAGTTCTTC.